The following is a T cell receptor beta chain sequence with its context. The data stem from a study of blood T cell repertoires in COVID-19. Study as a whole: From T cells, B-cell-depleted T cells, or PBMCs came the material, which was cDNA or gDNA.

In the source study's methods: It was from reference gene primer amplification that nucleated cell counts were estimated. The table came from immunoSEQ multiplex PCR; TCRdb's copy has only in-frame clones and leaves some out. That table furnishes V, J and clone size, whereas the DNA furnished D and trimming. The sample carries roughly 260,000 clones, roughly nine tenths recorded once. Trimming stripped 1 base from V and 2 bases from J, with 9 bases between. CDR1 and CDR2 from the germline V gene are SGHTA and FQGNSA. CDR3 length equals 14 residues. The sample consisted of peripheral blood. The V call is TRBV7-2, the J call TRBJ2-7; D possibly corresponds to TRBD2 (6 bases). The TCR originated in a man between 60 and 75 years old who had recovered from COVID-19. The CDR3 region is CASSLGGDAYEQYF. The DNA for the CDR3 is TGTGCCAGCAGCTTAGGCGGGGATGCCTACGAGCAGTACTTC.